Sequencing of this T cell receptor (beta chain) was carried out in a study of T-cell memory formation after mild COVID-19. There are 17 residues in the CDR3. Germline CDR1 SGHRS, CDR2 YFSETQ. V shed 4 bases and J 0 bases; nucleotides not matched to a gene: 12. In TCRdb, the 5' RACE reads were re-called with MiXCR into one record per CDR3 protein. The sample includes 350,000 to 500,000 distinct CDR3 sequences, about a sixth of them seen just once. The clonotype was recovered from a man aged 18 to 29 who had mild COVID-19 (a few samples of this study predate the infection). Cell type and time point are not known. The chain uses TRBV5-1 and TRBJ1-1; the match to TRBD1 covers 7 bases. Sequencing input: PBMCs or a T cell subset sorted from them (not recorded which). The CDR3: CASSPTVQTGMNTEAFF. CDR3 nucleotide sequence: TGCGCCAGCAGCCCAACCGTTCAGACAGGGATGAACACTGAAGCTTTCTTT.